This TCR beta chain was sequenced for a study of CD8 T cells in ankylosing spondylitis. In germline, CDR1 is LGHNA, CDR2 YNFKEQ. With 3 bases removed from V and 5 bases from J, the gap between germline ends came to 20 bases. This CDR3 region has 16 residues. Findings and caveats of the study: Blood from ankylosing spondylitis patients appeared to carry a characteristic eight-variant TCR beta motif. Enrichment of disease-linked clones was reportedly significant in matched ankylosing spondylitis synovial fluid. Earlier reports found some motif variants in synovial fluid and blood in reactive arthritis. Researchers report that disease-linked clones proved CD8+ and relatively rare in peripheral blood.

The authors made TCR beta libraries by quantitative 5'-RACE with molecular barcodes. TCRdb re-called the 5' RACE reads with MiXCR, one entry per CDR3 protein. The sample lists about 460,000 distinct CDR3 sequences, roughly 5.3% occurring once. In its sample, this clonotype was seen many times. The antigen is unknown. The sequenced sample was blood, either unsorted or a sorted T cell fraction (not recorded which). The chain links TRBV4-2 to TRBJ2-7; D may match TRBD1 or TRBD2 (5 bases each). This clonotype was sampled from a male donor with ankylosing spondylitis. CDR3 loop: CASSQWGGGPAHEQYF. CDR3 coding DNA: TGTGCCAGCAGCCAGTGGGGCGGCGGGCCCGCCCACGAGCAGTACTTC.